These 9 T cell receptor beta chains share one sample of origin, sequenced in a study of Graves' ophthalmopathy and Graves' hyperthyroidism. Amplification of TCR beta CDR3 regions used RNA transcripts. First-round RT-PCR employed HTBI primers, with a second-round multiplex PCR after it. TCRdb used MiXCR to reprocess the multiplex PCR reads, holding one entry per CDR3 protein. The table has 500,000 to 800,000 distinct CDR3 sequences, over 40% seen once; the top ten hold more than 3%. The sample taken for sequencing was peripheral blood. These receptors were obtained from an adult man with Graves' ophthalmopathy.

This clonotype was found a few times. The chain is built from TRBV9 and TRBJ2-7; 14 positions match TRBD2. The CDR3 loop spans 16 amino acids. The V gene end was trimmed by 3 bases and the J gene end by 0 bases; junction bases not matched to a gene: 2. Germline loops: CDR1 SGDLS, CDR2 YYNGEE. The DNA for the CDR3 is TGTGCCAGCAGCGCCGGGACTAGCGGGAGCTCCTACGAGCAGTACTTC. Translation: CASSAGTSGSSYEQYF.

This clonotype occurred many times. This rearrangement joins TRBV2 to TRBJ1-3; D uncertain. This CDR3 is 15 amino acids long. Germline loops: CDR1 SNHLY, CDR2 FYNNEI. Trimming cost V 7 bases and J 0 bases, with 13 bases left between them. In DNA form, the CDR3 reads TGTGCCAGCATCCCCGGTCGAAGCTCTGGAAACACCATATATTTT. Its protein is CASIPGRSSGNTIYF.

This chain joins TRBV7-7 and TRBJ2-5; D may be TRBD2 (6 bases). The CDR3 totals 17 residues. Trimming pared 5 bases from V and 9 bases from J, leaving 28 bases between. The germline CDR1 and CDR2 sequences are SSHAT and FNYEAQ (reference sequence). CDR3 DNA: TGTGCCAGCAGCCCCCCTGACATGACCGGGACTCCCGAGGCCCAGTACTTC. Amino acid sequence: CASSPPDMTGTPEAQYF.

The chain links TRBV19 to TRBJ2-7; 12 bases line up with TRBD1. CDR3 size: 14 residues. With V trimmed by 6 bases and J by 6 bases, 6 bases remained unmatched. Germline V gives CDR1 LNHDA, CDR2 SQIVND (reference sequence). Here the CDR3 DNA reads TGTGCCAGTAGATCCGGGACAGGGGGCTCCGAGCAGTACTTC. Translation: CASRSGTGGSEQYF.

The CDR3 is CASSQTPAGAKQYF. As DNA, the CDR3 is TGTGCCAGCAGCCAGACCCCAGCGGGAGCAAAGCAGTACTTC. The chain recombines TRBV7-9 with TRBJ2-7, with 8 bases identical to TRBD2. V was clipped by 5 bases and J by 8 bases; unmatched bases: 11. This CDR3 contains 14 residues. CDR1 is SEHNR and CDR2 is FQNEAQ in the germline V gene (reference sequence). Full variable domain (missing parts from reference TRBV7-9 and TRBJ2-7): DTGVSQNPRHKITKRGQNVTFRCDPISEHNRLYWYRQTLGQGPEFLTYFQNEAQLEKSRLLSDRFSAERPKGSFSTLEIQRTEQGDSAMYLCASSQTPAGAKQYFGPGTRLTVT.

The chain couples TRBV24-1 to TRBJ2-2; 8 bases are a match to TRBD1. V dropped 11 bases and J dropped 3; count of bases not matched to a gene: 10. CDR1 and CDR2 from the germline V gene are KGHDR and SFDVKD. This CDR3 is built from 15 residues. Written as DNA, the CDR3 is TGTGCCAGCTCACCAGGGACAGGATACACCGGGGAGCTGTTTTTT. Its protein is CASSPGTGYTGELFF.

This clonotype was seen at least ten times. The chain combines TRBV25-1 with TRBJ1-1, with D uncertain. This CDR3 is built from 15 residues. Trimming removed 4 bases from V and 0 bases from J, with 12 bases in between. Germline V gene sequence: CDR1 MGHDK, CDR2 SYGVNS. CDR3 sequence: CASSVSPSMNTEAFF. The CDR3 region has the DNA TGTGCCAGCAGTGTCTCCCCAAGTATGAACACTGAAGCTTTCTTT.

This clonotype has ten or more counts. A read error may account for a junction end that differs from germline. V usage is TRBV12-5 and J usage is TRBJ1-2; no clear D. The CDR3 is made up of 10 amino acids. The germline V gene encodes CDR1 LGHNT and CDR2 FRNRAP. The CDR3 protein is CASGLAPSFF. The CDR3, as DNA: TGTGCTAGTGGTTTGGCCCCGTCCTTCTTC.

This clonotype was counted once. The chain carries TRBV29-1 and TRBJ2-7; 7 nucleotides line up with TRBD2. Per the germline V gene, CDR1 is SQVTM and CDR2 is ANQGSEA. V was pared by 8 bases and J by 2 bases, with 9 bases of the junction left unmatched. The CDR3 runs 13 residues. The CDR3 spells CSLRTRVPYEQYF. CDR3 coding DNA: TGCAGCTTAAGGACTAGGGTGCCCTACGAGCAGTACTTC.